This T cell receptor (beta chain) was sequenced in a study of graft-versus-host responses after intestinal transplantation. CDR3 length equals 16 residues. V was cut by 2 bases and J by 2 bases, with 16 bases left in between. CDR1 is SGHRS and CDR2 is YFSETQ in the germline V gene. Study results and caveats: Early post-transplant HvG declines tracked with peak circulating GvH clone levels.

As to this clone: The antigen is undetermined.

Sequencing was performed with immunoSEQ multiplex PCR; in TCRdb, only in-frame clones are kept and a portion is missing. The sample has tens of thousands of clones, 89% seen once. The sequencing here drew on unstimulated CD4+ T cells sorted from spleen or lymph node cells, taken before transplant. The chain carries TRBV5-1 and TRBJ1-2; D may be TRBD1 (5 bases). This clonotype originated in a human donor who was the organ donor for an intestinal transplant. CDR3 sequence (DNA): TGCGCCAGCAGCTTCGGGGGGTCTTCGTCAAACTATGGCTACACCTTC. Translation gives CASSFGGSSSNYGYTF.